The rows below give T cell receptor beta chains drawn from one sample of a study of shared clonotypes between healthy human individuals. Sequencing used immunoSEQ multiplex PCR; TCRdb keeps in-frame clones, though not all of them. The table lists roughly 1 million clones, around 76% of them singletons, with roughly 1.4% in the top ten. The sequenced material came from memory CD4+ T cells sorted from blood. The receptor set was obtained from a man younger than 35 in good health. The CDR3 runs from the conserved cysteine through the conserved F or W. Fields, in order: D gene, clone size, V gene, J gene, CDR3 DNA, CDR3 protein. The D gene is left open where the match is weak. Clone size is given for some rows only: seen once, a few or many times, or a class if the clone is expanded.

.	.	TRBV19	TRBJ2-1	TGTGCCAGTAGTAAGGCGGGGGCCCCCTACAATGAGCAGTTCTTC	CASSKAGAPYNEQFF
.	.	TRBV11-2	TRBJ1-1	TGTGCCAGCAGCTTAGATCACCCCACTGAAGCTTTCTTT	CASSLDHPTEAFF
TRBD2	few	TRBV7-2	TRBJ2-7	TGTGCCAGCACCTTAGCGGGAGGGCGGCGCGAGCAGTACTTC	CASTLAGGRREQYF
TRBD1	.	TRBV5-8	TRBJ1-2	TGTGCCAGCAGCTTAGGACAGGGGGCGATCTATGGCTACACCTTC	CASSLGQGAIYGYTF
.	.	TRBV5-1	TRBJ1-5	TGCGCCAGCAGCCCAGGCCCAAATCAGCCCCAGCATTTT	CASSPGPNQPQHF
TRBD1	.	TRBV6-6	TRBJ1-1	TGTGCCAGCAGTGGACAGGGAAATATGAACACTGAAGCTTTCTTT	CASSGQGNMNTEAFF
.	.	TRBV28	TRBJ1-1	TGTGCCAGCAGTCTCAGACAGAGTGAAGCTTTCTTT	CASSLRQSEAFF
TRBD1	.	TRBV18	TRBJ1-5	TGTGCCAGCTCAGGACAGGGGGCTAATCAGCCCCAGCATTTT	CASSGQGANQPQHF
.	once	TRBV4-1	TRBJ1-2	TGCGCCAGCAGCCTAGACAGTATTAACTATGGCTACACCTTC	CASSLDSINYGYTF
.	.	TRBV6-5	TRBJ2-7	TGTGCCAGCTCCCAGGGGGGCAGGGCCGAGCAGTACTTC	CASSQGGRAEQYF
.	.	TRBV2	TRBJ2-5	TGTGCCAGCAGTGGGGTTATCAGGGCTGCCGGCGAGACCCAGTACTTC	CASSGVIRAAGETQYF
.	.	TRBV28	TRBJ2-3	TGTGCCAGCACACGGCGGGGCCGGATCGGAGATACGCAGTATTTT	CASTRRGRIGDTQYF
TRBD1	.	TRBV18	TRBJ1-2	TGTGCCAGCTCACCTCTATCGGACAGGGGCTATGGCTACACCTTC	CASSPLSDRGYGYTF
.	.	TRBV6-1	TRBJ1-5	TGTGCCAGCAGTGACTTTCTCCGTTATCAGCCCCAGCATTTT	CASSDFLRYQPQHF
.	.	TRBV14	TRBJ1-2	TGTGCCAGCAGCCAAGAAGCCCGGAGAGTCTATGGCTACACCTTC	CASSQEARRVYGYTF
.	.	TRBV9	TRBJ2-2	TGTGCCAGCAGCCCGTCCGGGCCCCGCGGCACCGGGGAGCTGTTTTTT	CASSPSGPRGTGELFF
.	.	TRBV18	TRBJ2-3	TGTGCCAGCTCACCCGACTCACCAACAACAGATACGCAGTATTTT	CASSPDSPTTDTQYF
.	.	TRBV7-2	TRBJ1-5	TGTGCCAGCAGCTTAATCCAGGGATTCAATCAGCCCCAGCATTTT	CASSLIQGFNQPQHF
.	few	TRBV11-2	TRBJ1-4	TGTGCCAGCAGCTTTCAGCGTACAACTAATGAAAAACTGTTTTTT	CASSFQRTTNEKLFF
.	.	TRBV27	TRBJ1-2	TGTGCCAGCAGTTGGGGGGGGTCCGGCTATGGCTACACCTTC	CASSWGGSGYGYTF
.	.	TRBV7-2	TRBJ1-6	TGTGCCAGCAGCTTTAACTATCGGGTAGCGGAAAATTCACCCCTCCACTTT	CASSFNYRVAENSPLHF
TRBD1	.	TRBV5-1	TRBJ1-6	TGCGCCAGCAGCTTGGTCCGGACAGGGGACTCACCCCTCCACTTT	CASSLVRTGDSPLHF
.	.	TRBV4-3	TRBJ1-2	TGCGCCAGCAGCCAAGTTATGGGGGTCTATGGCTACACCTTC	CASSQVMGVYGYTF
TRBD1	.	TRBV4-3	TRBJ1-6	TGCGCCAGCAGCCAAGACACAGGGGGTAATTCACCCCTCCACTTT	CASSQDTGGNSPLHF
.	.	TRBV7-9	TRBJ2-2	TGTGCCAGCAGCCCCCAGACCACCGGGGAGCTGTTTTTT	CASSPQTTGELFF
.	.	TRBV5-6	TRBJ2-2	TGTGCCAGCAGCTTAGGTCAGGGCACCGGGGAGCTGTTTTTT	CASSLGQGTGELFF
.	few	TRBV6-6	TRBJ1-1	TGTGCCAGCAACCAACAGGGAAACACTGAAGCTTTCTTT	CASNQQGNTEAFF
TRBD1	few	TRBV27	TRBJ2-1	TGTGCCAGCAGTACACAGGGGGCTAACTCCTACAATGAGCAGTTCTTC	CASSTQGANSYNEQFF
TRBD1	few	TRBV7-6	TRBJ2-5	TGTGCCACCGGGACAGAAGAGACCCAGTACTTC	CATGTEETQYF
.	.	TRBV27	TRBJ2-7	TGTGCCAGCACCTCTCAACAAGGGAGAATAAGTCTGTACGAGCAGTACTTC	CASTSQQGRISLYEQYF
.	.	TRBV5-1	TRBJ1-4	TGCGCCAGCAGCTTTGGTGCAACTAATGAAAAACTGTTTTTT	CASSFGATNEKLFF
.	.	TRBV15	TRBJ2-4	TGTGCCACCAGCAGGGAAAACTTAAACATTCAGTACTTC	CATSRENLNIQYF
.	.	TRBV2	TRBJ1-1	TGTGCCAGCAGGCCCCGGGACGGCGGGAACACTGAAGCTTTCTTT	CASRPRDGGNTEAFF
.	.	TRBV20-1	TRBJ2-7	TGCAGTGCCTGGGGCGAGAGTGAACAGTACTTC	CSAWGESEQYF
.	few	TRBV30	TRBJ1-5	TGTGCCTGGGCCCGGTCCGATAGCAATCAGCCCCAGCATTTT	CAWARSDSNQPQHF
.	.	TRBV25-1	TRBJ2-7	TGTGCCAGCAGTGAGTCCCAAACCCCCTACGAGCAGTACTTC	CASSESQTPYEQYF
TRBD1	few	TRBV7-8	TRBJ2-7	TGTGCCAGCAGCGACGGACAGGGGACCTACGAGCAGTACTTC	CASSDGQGTYEQYF